What follows describes a single T cell receptor (beta chain). The sample belongs to a study of blood T cell repertoires in COVID-19. Germline V gene data show CDR1 as MNHEY and CDR2 as SVGAGI. With 6 bases clipped from V and 5 bases from J, the junction kept 9 bases outside the gene matches. The CDR3 spans 14 residues. Profiling relied on immunoSEQ multiplex PCR, and the TCRdb table lists in-frame clones only, not all of them. There are roughly 280,000 clones in the sample; roughly 89% occur only once, and 2% to 2.5% lies in the top ten. The sample comprised peripheral blood. The clonotype comes from a man between 50 and 59 years old with acute or convalescent COVID-19. This rearrangement joins TRBV6-5 to TRBJ2-5; 7 bases map to TRBD1. The DNA for the CDR3 is TGTGCCAGCAGCGCCCGACAGGGTGGCGAGACCCAGTACTTC. This gives the protein CASSARQGGETQYF.